A selection of T cell receptor beta chains follows, all from one sample in a study of cytomegalovirus exposure and HLA in healthy donors. This table comes from immunoSEQ multiplex PCR, and its TCRdb copy is limited to in-frame clones, with some not included. The profile shows around 140,000 clones, more than 75% of them singletons. Sequencing used PBMCs. The receptors shown here come from a female donor in good health and CMV-seronegative. The conserved cysteine and the conserved F or W are not part of the CDR3 here. Clone size appears in some rows only: once, few, many, or a class for an expanded clone.

-	TRBJ1-1	TRBV14	ASSQVRGAAEAF
-	TRBJ2-4	TRBV20-1	SGAEGVWGY
-	TRBJ1-2	TRBV4-2	ASSRRTQQGTYGYT
-	TRBJ2-5	TRBV7-3	ASSLLETQY
once	TRBJ1-6	TRBV18	ASSPFRPERGAPLH
-	TRBJ2-5	TRBV28	ASSFGPGTGEKTQY
-	TRBJ2-7	TRBV7-2	ASRQGQGYEQY
-	TRBJ1-2	TRBV5-1	ASSLGAVMGGYT
few	TRBJ2-5	TRBV2	ASSEATAGGRKTQY
-	TRBJ2-3	TRBV18	ASFRVSTDTQY
-	TRBJ2-7	TRBV7-2	ASSLAVRGSSYEQY
-	TRBJ2-4	TRBV29-1	SVWSPGDIQY
-	TRBJ1-6	TRBV30	AWTLGPGGSDNSPLH
-	TRBJ2-3	TRBV6-6	ASSSVLSEGDTQY
once	TRBJ1-5	TRBV15	ATSRQGSNQPQH
-	TRBJ2-1	TRBV28	ASSLWASGYNEQF
-	TRBJ2-7	TRBV9	ASSAGNSYEQY
few	TRBJ2-7	TRBV19	ASSIGFRGSDEQY
-	TRBJ1-1	TRBV10-3	AISESTGGLGSTEAF
-	TRBJ2-1	TRBV4-1	ASSQEWGGLYNEQF
once	TRBJ1-2	TRBV4-2	ASSPGERSPYGYT
-	TRBJ2-1	TRBV6-5	ASRRDRDYNEQF
-	TRBJ1-1	TRBV7-9	ASSLSVEEAF
-	TRBJ1-2	TRBV27	ASSGGEMYGYT
-	TRBJ2-7	TRBV5-1	ASSFSLASNEQY
few	TRBJ2-2	TRBV4-3	ASSQDRAGPATGELF
-	TRBJ2-5	TRBV28	ASTPGTGTVQETQY
-	TRBJ1-1	TRBV6-1	ASRLQGNTEAF
-	TRBJ2-2	TRBV7-9	ASSWVVTGDTGELF
-	TRBJ1-1	TRBV10-2	ASRETGLNTEAF
few	TRBJ2-2	TRBV7-2	ASSLGLGVGELF
-	TRBJ1-4	TRBV28	ASRWGRANEKLF
-	TRBJ2-1	TRBV4-3	ASSQGERLAGGYYNEQF
once	TRBJ2-3	TRBV29-1	SVEDSQPELDTQY
-	TRBJ1-1	TRBV7-9	SSSLVAGIATEAF
-	TRBJ2-7	TRBV9	ASSVEASGLTYEQY
-	TRBJ1-2	TRBV5-6	ASSPRDRSPGGYT
-	TRBJ1-2	TRBV27	ASRSGGSGYT
few	TRBJ2-7	TRBV5-1	ASSLVSPSYEQY